This TCR beta chain was sequenced in a study of neoadjuvant anti-PD-1 for oral cavity cancer. Germline loops: CDR1 SNHLY, CDR2 FYNNEI. V was cut by 1 base and J by 6 bases, with 12 bases left in between. CDR3 length: 14 amino acids. Sequencing used immunoSEQ multiplex PCR; TCRdb keeps in-frame clones, though not all of them. Among 14,000 to 15,000 clones listed, roughly 74% were seen once. Material: PBMCs, obtained before nivolumab (anti-PD-1) treatment. This receptor was obtained from a person aged 35-79 years with oral cavity squamous cell carcinoma. V and J are TRBV2 and TRBJ1-2; TRBD1 is a possible D gene (6 bases). The CDR3 nucleotides are TGTGCCAGCAGTGAAGGACAGGCGATGAATGGCTACACCTTC. Protein product: CASSEGQAMNGYTF.